This TCR beta chain is from a study of T cell changes during pregnancy in multiple sclerosis. With 5 bases removed from V and 8 bases from J, the gap between germline ends came to 21 bases. Per the germline V gene, CDR1 is SEHNR and CDR2 is FQNEAQ (reference sequence). CDR3 length: 16 residues. Using immunoSEQ multiplex PCR, the repertoire was profiled, and TCRdb retains in-frame clones only, with some absent. The sample gives some 120,000 clones, under 95% of which show up once; less than 7.5% is in the top ten. The input for sequencing was peripheral blood, taken before pregnancy. The rearrangement uses TRBV7-9 and TRBJ1-4; D not resolved. The sequence came from a female donor with multiple sclerosis, enrolled in a pregnancy study. Here the CDR3 reads CASSRRTEVVWEKLFF. In nucleotides, the CDR3 is TGTGCCAGCAGCCGACGGACGGAGGTTGTGTGGGAAAAACTGTTTTTT.